Listed below are T cell receptor beta chains from one sample, sequenced in a study of T cell responses to AZD1222 COVID-19 vaccine. The data were produced by immunoSEQ multiplex PCR, yet TCRdb's version contains in-frame clones alone and is incomplete. The sample records 100,000 to 150,000 clones, about nine tenths being singletons. The specimen comprised peripheral blood, sampled 28 days after the second AZD1222 dose. These receptors originate from an adult who received the AZD1222 COVID-19 vaccine. Both conserved end residues are part of each CDR3. The order of the fields is V gene, J gene, D gene, clone size, CDR3 DNA, CDR3 protein. A D gene is named only where the DNA matches it firmly. Expanded clones are given a class, and other clones once, few, many or no size at all.

TRBV7-3,TRBJ1-2,NA,NA,TGTGCCAGCAGCTTCCCGGGGGATGGCTACACCTTC,CASSFPGDGYTF
TRBV9,TRBJ2-2,TRBD1,NA,TGTGCCAGCAGCGCCCGGGACAGTCGTGGCACCGGGGAGCTGTTTTTT,CASSARDSRGTGELFF
TRBV7-9,TRBJ1-2,TRBD1,NA,TGTGCCAGCAGCTCACAGGGGGCGTGGGGCTACACCTTC,CASSSQGAWGYTF
TRBV28,TRBJ1-5,NA,NA,TGTGCCAGCATTAGGGCAGGACATAATCAGCCCCAGCATTTT,CASIRAGHNQPQHF
TRBV5-4,TRBJ2-7,NA,NA,TGTGCCAGCAGCACCAGAAGCTACGAGCAGTACTTC,CASSTRSYEQYF
TRBV6-1,TRBJ2-7,TRBD2,NA,TGTGCCAGCAGTGAATGGCGCCTAGCGGCCACCTACGAGCAGTACTTC,CASSEWRLAATYEQYF
TRBV24-1,TRBJ1-4,NA,NA,TGTGCCACCAACGAGCGACAGCCGGGAGCTAATGAAAAACTGTTTTTT,CATNERQPGANEKLFF
TRBV15,TRBJ2-5,TRBD2,NA,TGTGCCACCAGCCGGACTAGCCGGGAGACCCAGTACTTC,CATSRTSRETQYF
TRBV4-2,TRBJ1-2,NA,NA,TGTGCCAGCAGCCAAGATCGGCAGGACTATGGCTACACCTTC,CASSQDRQDYGYTF
TRBV19,TRBJ2-2,NA,NA,TGTGCCAGTAGAGTAGTAGTTAACACCGGGGAGCTGTTTTTT,CASRVVVNTGELFF
TRBV29-1,TRBJ1-1,NA,NA,TGCAGCGTTGAACTGACTCAGAACACTGAAGCTTTCTTT,CSVELTQNTEAFF
TRBV7-3,TRBJ2-3,NA,NA,TGTGCCAGCAGCTTCCCAGGGGACACAGATACGCAGTATTTT,CASSFPGDTDTQYF
TRBV13,TRBJ2-1,TRBD2,NA,TGTGCCAGCAGCTTTCGCGGACTAGCGGGAGTTACAAATGAGCAGTTCTTC,CASSFRGLAGVTNEQFF
TRBV7-8,TRBJ2-7,TRBD1,NA,TGTGCCAGCAGCTTAGTAGGAGGGACAGGGGACGAGCAGTACTTC,CASSLVGGTGDEQYF
TRBV5-4,TRBJ2-1,TRBD2,NA,TGTGCCAGCAGCGATAGCGGGAGGGCGTTGAAGTGGTTCTTC,CASSDSGRALKWFF
TRBV28,TRBJ1-5,NA,NA,TGTGCCAGCAGTTTACACGGCGGCAGATACAATCAGCCCCAGCATTTT,CASSLHGGRYNQPQHF
TRBV7-3,TRBJ2-1,NA,NA,TGTGCCAGCAGCTTAAGGGCAGGGAGCTACAATGAGCAGTTCTTC,CASSLRAGSYNEQFF
TRBV24-1,TRBJ2-2,NA,NA,TGTGCCACCAGTGAGCTCGGGACGGCCCCCGGGGAGCTGTTTTTT,CATSELGTAPGELFF
TRBV10-3,TRBJ2-7,NA,NA,TGTGCCATCAGTGAAAAAATAGAAAACGGGGCCTACTACGAGCAGTACTTC,CAISEKIENGAYYEQYF
TRBV29-1,TRBJ1-3,NA,NA,TGCAGCGTTGAAAGCCACTCTGGAAACACCATATATTTT,CSVESHSGNTIYF
TRBV3-1/TRBV3-2,TRBJ1-2,NA,NA,TGTGCCAGCAGCTCCGCGGTGCTCTCCTATGGCTACACCTTC,CASSSAVLSYGYTF
TRBV5-1,TRBJ2-2,NA,NA,TGCGCCAGCAGCTTGGGGATAGCGGCGAACACCGGGGAGCTGTTTTTT,CASSLGIAANTGELFF
TRBV3-1/TRBV3-2,TRBJ1-6,NA,NA,TGTGCCAGCAGCCAAGGCCAGGGACATAATTCACCCCTCCACTTT,CASSQGQGHNSPLHF
TRBV7-8,TRBJ1-5,NA,NA,TGTGCCAGCAGCTTCGCATCAGGGTCGGGTCAGCCCCAGCATTTT,CASSFASGSGQPQHF
TRBV5-1,TRBJ2-7,NA,NA,TGCGCCAGCCATAGGGACACGGCCTACGAGCAGTACTTC,CASHRDTAYEQYF
TRBV7-3,TRBJ2-7,NA,NA,TGTGCCAGCAGCACACGACCAGGAGGATCCTACGAGCAGTACTTC,CASSTRPGGSYEQYF
TRBV30,TRBJ1-1,TRBD1,NA,TGTGCCTGGGAGCTGACAGGGGCGGGAGCTTTCTTT,CAWELTGAGAFF
TRBV3-1/TRBV3-2,TRBJ1-1,NA,NA,TGTGCCAGCAGCTCCGACACTACGAACACTGAAGCTTTCTTT,CASSSDTTNTEAFF
TRBV4-1,TRBJ2-7,NA,NA,TGCGCCAGCAGCCAGGCCGGGGTTCGCTACGAGCAGTACTTC,CASSQAGVRYEQYF
TRBV6-6,TRBJ1-2,NA,once,TGTGCCAGCACCCTGCAAGGGGGTATTGGCTACACCTTC,CASTLQGGIGYTF
TRBV7-9,TRBJ1-4,NA,NA,TGTGCCAGCAGCTTACCGCTGGGACTGCCAAATGAAAAACTGTTTTTT,CASSLPLGLPNEKLFF
TRBV7-9,TRBJ1-3,NA,NA,TGTGCCAGCAGCGGCTTGGCAGGGGAGAGTGGCTCTGGAAACACCATATATTTT,CASSGLAGESGSGNTIYF
TRBV18,TRBJ1-2,NA,NA,TGTGCCAGCTCACCTCCCCCACGGACGGCGAACTATGGCTACACCTTC,CASSPPPRTANYGYTF
TRBV6-5,TRBJ1-2,NA,NA,TGTGCCAGCAGGCCAACAGGTCCCAATTATGGCTACACCTTC,CASRPTGPNYGYTF
TRBV15,TRBJ1-5,NA,NA,TGTGCCACCAGCAGAGATTTGTATAGCAATCAGCCCCAGCATTTT,CATSRDLYSNQPQHF
TRBV27,TRBJ2-7,TRBD2,NA,TGTGCCAGCAGTTTATATCCGGGAGGAGGGTACGAGCAGTACTTC,CASSLYPGGGYEQYF
TRBV21-1,TRBJ1-1,NA,NA,TGTGCCAGCAGCAACCCCGAAAGAGTTTTAGCTAACACTGAAGCTTTCTTT,CASSNPERVLANTEAFF
TRBV9,TRBJ2-2,TRBD2,NA,TGTGCCAGCAGCGAGCCTAGCGGGACCGGGGAGCTGTTTTTT,CASSEPSGTGELFF
TRBV7-9,TRBJ2-7,NA,NA,TGTGCCAGCAGCATTCTGAGCGATGGCTACGACCAGTACTTC,CASSILSDGYDQYF
TRBV27,TRBJ1-5,NA,NA,TGTGCCAGTGGGGGAGGGGCGGTTCAGCCCCAGCATTTT,CASGGGAVQPQHF
TRBV9,TRBJ1-1,TRBD1,NA,TGTGCCAGCAGCCCAAGCGGGAGGGGGCACACTGAAGCTTTCTTT,CASSPSGRGHTEAFF
TRBV2,TRBJ2-3,NA,NA,TGTGCCAGCAGTGTAATCGGTCCAGATACGCAGTATTTT,CASSVIGPDTQYF
TRBV19,TRBJ1-6,TRBD1,NA,TGTCCCAGAACAACAACAAACCCGACAGGGGAGGGTTCACCCCTCCACTTT,CPRTTTNPTGEGSPLHF
TRBV28,TRBJ2-7,TRBD1,NA,TGTGCCAGCAGCCGTTGGGGAACATTTCAGACAGGGGCGGACTACGAGCAGTACTTC,CASSRWGTFQTGADYEQYF
TRBV18,TRBJ2-7,NA,NA,TGTGCCAGCTCACCAATTCAGGGAGATTTCGACGAGCAGTACTTC,CASSPIQGDFDEQYF
TRBV24-1,TRBJ1-2,NA,NA,TGTGCCACCAGTGATCACAGTCTGAATGGTGATGGCTACACCTTC,CATSDHSLNGDGYTF
TRBV4-1,TRBJ2-3,TRBD2,NA,TGCGCCAGCAGCCAAGAGGGAGCGGGAGGGCCGACAGATACGCAGTATTTT,CASSQEGAGGPTDTQYF
TRBV29-1,TRBJ1-1,NA,once,TGCAGCGTTGAAGGGGTTGGGGGGCGCGGGATGAACACTGAAGCTTTCTTT,CSVEGVGGRGMNTEAFF
TRBV5-1,TRBJ2-7,TRBD1,NA,TGCGCCAGCAGCTGGGACAGTAGCTCCTACGAGCAGTACTTC,CASSWDSSSYEQYF